This passage covers 29 T cell receptor beta chains from one sample sequenced in a study of shared clonotypes between healthy human individuals. Data came from immunoSEQ multiplex PCR; TCRdb stores just in-frame clones and leaves some out. The table lists 550,000 to 700,000 clones, around four fifths of them singletons. The sequenced material came from memory CD4+ T cells sorted from blood. Subset meaning: CD45RA-negative fraction. The receptors here all came from a woman aged 25 to 39 in good health.

This clone was recorded a few times. The CDR3 is CASSSGTSGNMETQYF. The CDR3 coding sequence is TGCGCCAGCAGCTCCGGGACTAGCGGGAATATGGAGACCCAGTACTTC. This rearrangement joins TRBV5-1 to TRBJ2-5; 13 bases line up with TRBD2. Germline lookup yields CDR1 SGHRS and CDR2 YFSETQ. V dropped 3 bases and J dropped 5; count of bases not matched to a gene: 7. The CDR3 has 16 residues. Together with reference TRBV5-1 and TRBJ2-5, the CDR3 gives the full variable domain: KAGVTQTPRYLIKTRGQQVTLSCSPISGHRSVSWYQQTPGQGLQFLFEYFSETQRNKGNFPGRFSGRQFSNSRSEMNVSTLELGDSALYLCASSSGTSGNMETQYFGPGTRLLVL.

The chain carries TRBV27 and TRBJ2-7; a possible D gene is TRBD1 (6 bases). This CDR3 is 14 amino acids long. Germline V gene sequence: CDR1 MNHEY, CDR2 SMNVEV (reference sequence). Trimming removed 6 bases at V and 1 base at J, with 13 bases between. The DNA for the CDR3 is TGTGCCAGCAGGGCCGGGACACCATCCTACGAGCAGTACTTC. This gives the protein CASRAGTPSYEQYF.

The V and J genes are TRBV5-1 and TRBJ2-5; no clear D. The germline V and J ends were trimmed by 1 base and 1 base, with 14 bases remaining between them. The CDR3 totals 16 residues. The germline V gene has CDR1 SGHRS and CDR2 YFSETQ. The CDR3 reads CASSLTGFASQETQYF. The CDR3 bases are TGCGCCAGCAGCTTGACGGGCTTTGCTTCCCAAGAGACCCAGTACTTC.

This CDR3 is CASSAIGQGVGYEQYF. The CDR3 DNA sequence: TGTGCCAGCAGCGCTATTGGACAGGGGGTAGGCTACGAGCAGTACTTC. The gene calls are TRBV7-2 and TRBJ2-7; the match to TRBD1 covers 10 bases. Germline V lookup: CDR1 SGHTA, CDR2 FQGNSA. J lost 3 bases, V lost 5 bases, and 10 bases had no gene match. The CDR3 contains 16 residues.

The CDR3 DNA reads as TGTGCCAGCAGCCTTCGTGGGAGGGAGCAGTACTTC. It codes for CASSLRGREQYF. The rearrangement links TRBV5-6 to TRBJ2-7, with D perhaps TRBD2 (6 bases). The CDR3 has 12 residues. From germline, CDR1 is SGHDT and CDR2 YYEEEE. Between the trimmed V and J ends, which lost 4 bases and 7 bases, there was a span of 12 bases.

The chain links TRBV25-1 to TRBJ2-7; maybe TRBD1 (6 bases). The CDR3 has 13 amino acids. Trimming stripped 0 bases from V and 6 bases from J, with 9 bases between. The V gene's germline CDR1 is MGHDK and CDR2 SYGVNS. This CDR3 reads CASSEYQGREQYF. The CDR3, as DNA: TGTGCCAGCAGTGAATATCAGGGGCGCGAGCAGTACTTC.

This clone was counted a single time. The CDR3 sequence: CASSLSGQGLVGYTF. CDR3 DNA sequence: TGTGCCAGCAGCTTAAGTGGACAGGGGTTGGTCGGCTACACCTTC. This chain joins TRBV7-8 and TRBJ1-2, with 9 nucleotides matching TRBD1. Germline loops: CDR1 SGHVS, CDR2 FQNEAQ. Losses at the gene ends were 2 bases for V and 8 bases for J; bases not matched to a gene: 9. The CDR3 is made up of 15 amino acids.

The rearrangement uses TRBV4-2 and TRBJ2-3; 10 bases are shared with TRBD2. The CDR3 is made up of 16 amino acids. The V segment lost 7 bases and the J segment 1 base; nucleotides outside the gene matches: 8. The V gene's germline CDR1 is LGHNA and CDR2 YNFKEQ. The CDR3 reads CASTRGGTSGTDTQYF. CDR3 nucleotide sequence: TGTGCCAGCACCCGGGGTGGGACTAGCGGCACAGATACGCAGTATTTT.

The chain is built from TRBV7-9 and TRBJ1-4, with no clear D. The CDR3 has 14 residues. The V end lost 5 bases, the J end lost 8 bases, and 15 bases lay between the germline ends. Germline V gene data show CDR1 as SEHNR and CDR2 as FQNEAQ (reference sequence). CDR3 region: CASSASSHGEKLFF. The CDR3 DNA reads TGTGCCAGCAGCGCAAGCAGCCACGGGGAAAAACTGTTTTTT. The variable domain in full, completed from reference TRBV7-9 and TRBJ1-4, reads DTGVSQNPRHKITKRGQNVTFRCDPISEHNRLYWYRQTLGQGPEFLTYFQNEAQLEKSRLLSDRFSAERPKGSFSTLEIQRTEQGDSAMYLCASSASSHGEKLFFGSGTQLSVL.

CDR3: CASSAGVASYEQYF. CDR3 sequence (DNA): TGTGCCAGCAGTGCGGGGGTGGCGTCCTACGAGCAGTACTTC. The genes are TRBV6-1 and TRBJ2-5; perhaps TRBD2 as D (6 bases). The DNA end lines up better with TRBJ2-7; the J call may be wrong. This CDR3 has 14 residues. Germline CDR1 reads MNHNS; CDR2 reads SASEGT.

This clone showed up just a few times. V usage is TRBV16 and J usage is TRBJ2-6, with 7 bases fitting TRBD2. This CDR3 is 17 amino acids long. Trimming took 7 bases from V and 0 from J; bases not matched to a gene: 9. Looked up from germline, CDR1 is KGHSY and CDR2 is FQNENV. This CDR3 is CASNTGRTSSGANVLTF. Here the CDR3 DNA reads TGTGCCAGCAACACGGGACGGACTAGCTCTGGGGCCAACGTCCTGACTTTC. Looking up the rest from reference TRBV16 and TRBJ2-6 gives the full variable domain: GEEVAQTPKHLVRGEGQKAKLYCAPIKGHSYVFWYQQVLKNEFKFLISFQNENVFDETGMPKERFSAKCLPNSPCSLEIQATKLEDSAVYFCASNTGRTSSGANVLTFGAGSRLTVL.

The rearrangement joins TRBV19 to TRBJ2-3, with TRBD2 matching 7 bases. CDR1 is LNHDA and CDR2 is SQIVND in the germline V gene (reference sequence). The CDR3 covers 14 residues. The junction had 5 bases not matched to a gene; V was cut back by 5 bases and J by 3 bases. CDR3 sequence reads: CASSYGGETDTQYF. Here the CDR3 DNA reads TGTGCCAGTAGTTATGGGGGGGAAACAGATACGCAGTATTTT.

The rearrangement uses TRBV6-6 and TRBJ2-5; D is ambiguous. Germline V gene sequence: CDR1 MNHNY, CDR2 SVGAGI (reference sequence). V was pared by 5 bases and J by 3 bases, with 4 bases between. This CDR3 region has 11 residues. The CDR3 sequence is CASSPKETQYF. DNA of the CDR3: TGTGCCAGCAGTCCCAAAGAGACCCAGTACTTC.

The CDR3 region is CAISGTGSDTQYF. CDR3 bases: TGTGCCATCAGTGGAACAGGGTCCGATACGCAGTATTTT. This chain uses TRBV10-3 with TRBJ2-3; possibly TRBD1 for D (6 bases). This CDR3 has 13 amino acids. Germline V gene sequence: CDR1 ENHRY, CDR2 SYGVKD. V was pared by 4 bases and J by 6 bases, with 11 bases between.

This clone has only a few counts. This chain connects TRBV11-2 to TRBJ2-1, with 7 bases matching TRBD2. The CDR3 spans 17 residues. CDR1 is SGHAT, CDR2 FQNNGV, per germline. V was clipped by 5 bases and J by 4 bases; unmatched bases: 14. CDR3 bases: TGTGCCAGCAGCCCATCCCGACTAGCTGCATTATACAATGAGCAGTTCTTC. Translating gives CASSPSRLAALYNEQFF.

This clone has only a few counts. The CDR3 nucleotides are TGTGCCAGCAGATTTAGGGTCGGACAGCTGAACACTGAAGCTTTCTTT. It yields the protein CASRFRVGQLNTEAFF. V usage is TRBV11-2 and J usage is TRBJ1-1; perhaps TRBD1 as D (6 bases). This CDR3 comprises 16 residues. The germline V gene has CDR1 SGHAT and CDR2 FQNNGV. The V end lost 6 bases, the J end lost 0 bases, and 17 bases lay between the germline ends.

The chain combines TRBV5-1 with TRBJ2-7; TRBD1 matches 9 bases. Looked up from germline, CDR1 is SGHRS and CDR2 is YFSETQ. The CDR3 has 17 amino acids. The junction had 16 bases not matched to a gene; V was cut back by 4 bases and J by 5 bases. CDR3 DNA sequence: TGCGCCAGCAGCCCACATGATTACAGGGGGCGCGGGAACGAGCAGTACTTC. Its translation is CASSPHDYRGRGNEQYF.

This sequence joins TRBV28 and TRBJ2-1; D may be TRBD1 (6 bases). There are 17 residues in the CDR3. Trimming took 6 bases from V and 5 from J, leaving 23 bases between them. The germline V gene has CDR1 MDHEN and CDR2 SYDVKM. The CDR3 sequence is CASRGSLRDNPHNEQFF. The CDR3 DNA sequence: TGTGCCAGCAGGGGATCCCTCCGGGACAACCCTCACAATGAGCAGTTCTTC.

The V call is TRBV28, the J call TRBJ1-2; a possible D gene is TRBD1 (5 bases). The CDR3 is 15 residues long. Between the trimmed V and J ends, which lost 4 bases and 6 bases, there was a span of 18 bases. From germline, CDR1 is MDHEN and CDR2 SYDVKM. CDR3 protein: CASSSPREGTHGYTF. Here the CDR3 DNA reads TGTGCCAGCAGTTCTCCCCGGGAAGGGACCCATGGCTACACCTTC.

This chain connects TRBV7-3 to TRBJ2-3, with 9 nucleotides matching TRBD1. CDR1 and CDR2 from the germline V gene are SGHTA and FQGTGA. Trimming removed 1 base from V and 6 bases from J; junction bases left unmatched: 8. This CDR3 has 16 amino acids. The CDR3 here is CASSLRTTGGLDTQYF. CDR3 coding DNA: TGTGCCAGCAGCTTAAGGACGACAGGGGGTTTGGATACGCAGTATTTT.

The CDR3 reads CASSLEGSDGKLFF. The CDR3 region has the DNA TGTGCCAGCAGCTTAGAAGGCTCGGACGGAAAACTGTTTTTT. The chain combines TRBV7-2 with TRBJ1-4; the D is unclear. Trimming stripped 1 base from V and 10 bases from J, with 13 bases between. The CDR3 covers 14 residues. The V gene's germline CDR1 is SGHTA and CDR2 FQGNSA.

This rearrangement joins TRBV30 to TRBJ1-6; D might be TRBD1 (5 bases). The germline V gene encodes CDR1 GTSNPN and CDR2 SVGIG (reference sequence). The CDR3 has 13 residues. V lost 1 base to trimming and J lost 7 bases, with 8 bases between them. CDR3: CAWSGPGNSPLHF. CDR3 bases: TGTGCCTGGAGTGGTCCAGGGAATTCACCCCTCCACTTT.

The CDR3 protein is CASSSGISTNEKLFF. CDR3 in DNA: TGCGCCAGCAGCTCGGGAATATCAACTAATGAAAAACTGTTTTTT. The rearrangement links TRBV5-1 to TRBJ1-4; D call uncertain. The germline V and J ends were trimmed by 3 bases and 0 bases, with 9 bases remaining between them. The CDR3 sequence is 15 residues long. Germline CDR1 is SGHRS and CDR2 is YFSETQ.

The chain joins TRBV7-2 to TRBJ1-5; tentative D call: TRBD1 (6 bases). This CDR3 has 14 residues. Germline V gene sequence: CDR1 SGHTA, CDR2 FQGNSA. V was clipped by 4 bases and J by 5 bases, with 12 bases between them. The CDR3 loop is CASSSQGGDQPQHF. The CDR3 DNA sequence: TGTGCCAGCAGCTCACAGGGAGGAGATCAGCCCCAGCATTTT.

In the case of this clone: A read error likely explains this, since a far larger clone differs by one base. The same CDR3 can be traced to other DNA sequences in this sample. The CDR3 nucleotides are TGTGCCAGCAGTCGGACAGGGGGTTCCTACGAGCAGTACTTC. Its protein is CASSRTGGSYEQYF. This rearrangement joins TRBV2 to TRBJ2-7, with 10 bases that match TRBD1. The V gene's germline CDR1 is SNHLY and CDR2 FYNNEI. V dropped 5 bases and J dropped 1; count of bases not matched to a gene: 2. CDR3 length: 14 amino acids.

The CDR3 loop is CASSSSRVTEQFF. DNA for the CDR3: TGTGCCAGCAGCTCTAGCCGAGTGACCGAGCAGTTCTTC. J is TRBJ2-1 and V is TRBV7-7, with a possible D match to TRBD2 (5 bases). Germline lookup yields CDR1 SSHAT and CDR2 FNYEAQ (reference sequence). This CDR3 has 13 amino acids. V was trimmed by 4 bases and J by 10 bases, leaving 14 bases between them.

The rearrangement links TRBV11-2 to TRBJ2-1; tentative D call: TRBD2 (5 bases). This CDR3 has 15 residues. The V and J ends lost 10 bases and 4 bases respectively, with 20 bases between them. From germline, CDR1 is SGHAT and CDR2 FQNNGV. The CDR3 sequence: CAIRRVPSRYNEQFF. CDR3 sequence (DNA): TGTGCCATCAGACGCGTACCTAGCCGTTACAATGAGCAGTTCTTC.

This clone was observed at least ten times. The chain combines TRBV2 with TRBJ2-7; unclear D gene. The CDR3 covers 12 residues. V was cut by 5 bases and J by 5 bases, with 10 bases left in between. The germline V gene has CDR1 SNHLY and CDR2 FYNNEI. CDR3 loop: CASSSTSNEQYF. The DNA of the CDR3 is TGTGCCAGCAGTTCCACCTCTAACGAGCAGTACTTC.

This clone has more than one count but fewer than ten. The chain links TRBV6-6 to TRBJ1-5, with a tentative D call TRBD1 (5 bases). Trimming removed 5 bases at V and 0 bases at J, with 14 bases between. The CDR3 is made up of 16 amino acids. Germline V gives CDR1 MNHNY, CDR2 SVGAGI (reference sequence). This CDR3 reads CASSPSGTYSNQPQHF. The CDR3 bases are TGTGCCAGCAGTCCATCCGGGACCTATAGCAATCAGCCCCAGCATTTT.